This TCR beta chain was profiled in a study of control samples from healthy donors and cancer patients. There are 14 residues in the CDR3. CDR1 and CDR2 (germline): MNHEY, SVGAGI. Trimming shortened V by 7 bases and J by 6 bases, and 15 bases separated the two germline ends. The method was immunoSEQ multiplex PCR; TCRdb's version includes in-frame clones alone and lacks a portion of them. The sample has tens of thousands of clones; about 95% are singletons. The sequencing input was blood. V and J are TRBV6-5 and TRBJ2-2; possibly TRBD1 for D (5 bases). The sequence derives from a man younger than 40 in good health. CDR3: CASNIGRASGELFF. DNA of the CDR3: TGTGCCAGCAACATCGGCAGGGCATCCGGGGAGCTGTTTTTT.